A single sample is the source of the 28 T cell receptor beta chains below, sequenced in a study of blood T cell repertoires in COVID-19. Sequenced by immunoSEQ multiplex PCR; TCRdb stores in-frame clones only, minus some. Of about 68,000 clones listed, 86% are singletons. Sequencing used peripheral blood. These receptor sequences come from a man aged 25-45 years with acute or convalescent COVID-19.

DNA of the CDR3: TGTGCCAGCAGTGCTCGGGCTGGAAACACCATATATTTT. Its translation: CASSARAGNTIYF. The rearrangement uses TRBV2 and TRBJ1-3, with D unresolved. Trimming took off 4 bases at V and 2 bases at J, with 6 bases between the two ends. The CDR3 spans 13 residues. Germline CDR1 is SNHLY and CDR2 is FYNNEI.

The chain recombines TRBV19 with TRBJ2-1; TRBD2 aligns across 10 bases. CDR3 length: 15 amino acids. Per the germline V gene, CDR1 is LNHDA and CDR2 is SQIVND (reference sequence). V lost 2 bases and J lost 4; bases outside the gene matches: 2. CDR3 region: CASSITSGIYNEQFF. The CDR3 DNA reads as TGTGCCAGTAGTATAACTAGCGGGATTTACAATGAGCAGTTCTTC.

The genes are TRBV28 and TRBJ2-7, with D tentatively TRBD2 (5 bases). In germline, CDR1 is MDHEN, CDR2 SYDVKM. V lost 5 bases and J 0 bases, leaving 11 bases between the germline ends. There are 14 residues in the CDR3. CDR3 sequence reads: CASSPDRGSYEQYF. The CDR3 DNA is TGTGCCAGCAGTCCCGACCGGGGCTCCTACGAGCAGTACTTC.

The gene calls are TRBV4-1 and TRBJ1-6, with 7 bases identical to TRBD1. CDR1 is MGHRA, CDR2 YSYEKL, per germline. CDR3 length: 15 amino acids. V trimming: 2 bases; J trimming: 9 bases; junction bases outside the gene matches: 7. The CDR3 protein is CASSQSGTVGSPLHF. In DNA form, the CDR3 reads TGCGCCAGCAGCCAATCCGGGACAGTTGGTTCACCCCTCCACTTT.

The chain is built from TRBV6-2 or TRBV6-3 and TRBJ1-1; the D is unclear. Germline CDR1 MNHEY, CDR2 SVGEGT. This CDR3 is 14 amino acids long. V was trimmed by 6 bases and J by 1 base, leaving 12 bases between them. This CDR3 reads CASSLRRGNTEAFF. The CDR3, as DNA: TGTGCCAGCAGCCTCCGGAGAGGGAACACTGAAGCTTTCTTT.

About this clone itself: Other DNA sequences in this sample translate to the same CDR3. The chain combines TRBV6-1 with TRBJ1-2, with 11 bases identical to TRBD1. Germline assignment: CDR1 MNHNS and CDR2 SASEGT. After removal of 1 base from V and 6 bases from J, the junction contained 1 base not matched to a gene. This CDR3 is built from 14 residues. The CDR3 coding sequence is TGTGCCAGCAGTGAAGGGACAGGGGGCGATGGCTACACCTTC. Translating gives CASSEGTGGDGYTF.

A single count supports this clone. This chain uses TRBV14 with TRBJ2-1, with TRBD2 identical over 7 bases. Germline V gives CDR1 SGHDN, CDR2 FVKESK. Germline trimming cut 4 bases from V and 6 bases from J; bases unmatched to any gene: 3. This CDR3 has 13 residues. The CDR3 DNA reads TGTGCCAGCAGCCCAAGGACTAGCAATGAGCAGTTCTTC. Translating it yields CASSPRTSNEQFF.

The rearrangement uses TRBV29-1 and TRBJ1-1; D remains ambiguous. This CDR3 has 11 residues. The germline V and J ends were trimmed by 4 bases and 6 bases, with 9 bases remaining between them. Germline V gene sequence: CDR1 SQVTM, CDR2 ANQGSEA. The DNA of the CDR3 is TGCAGCGTTGTGCGTCCGTCTGAAGCTTTCTTT. Its translation: CSVVRPSEAFF.

The chain recombines TRBV29-1 with TRBJ2-7; no definite D call. Germline V gene sequence: CDR1 SQVTM, CDR2 ANQGSEA. V lost 4 bases to trimming and J lost 2 bases, with 18 bases between them. CDR3 size: 15 residues. CDR3 in DNA: TGCAGCGTTGCTATCCCCACTAAGCTTACCTACGAGCAGTACTTC. Amino acid sequence: CSVAIPTKLTYEQYF.

This clone was seen once. The rearrangement uses TRBV10-3 and TRBJ2-7, with D perhaps TRBD1 (7 bases). V gave up 4 bases and J gave up 5 bases, with 12 bases separating them. Germline CDR1 reads ENHRY; CDR2 reads SYGVKD. This CDR3 spans 13 amino acids. The CDR3 DNA is TGTGCCATCAGTGGACAGGGAGGAGACGAGCAGTACTTC. As protein: CAISGQGGDEQYF.

The rearrangement links TRBV10-3 to TRBJ1-6; 7 bases map to TRBD1. This CDR3 is 16 amino acids long. CDR1 is ENHRY and CDR2 is SYGVKD in the germline V gene. V lost 0 bases to trimming and J lost 7 bases; unmatched junction nucleotides: 6. As DNA, the CDR3 is TGTGCCATCAGTGAGTCGACATGGGACAGAAATTCACCCCTCCACTTT. Translated: CAISESTWDRNSPLHF.

The chain employs TRBV28 and TRBJ1-1; no definite D call. Germline loops: CDR1 MDHEN, CDR2 SYDVKM. V lost 2 bases and J 1 base, leaving 5 bases between the germline ends. The CDR3 runs 13 residues. The CDR3, as DNA: TGTGCCAGCAGTTTAAACGGGAACACTGAAGCTTTCTTT. Its translation is CASSLNGNTEAFF.

The chain recombines TRBV5-1 with TRBJ1-4, with no clear D. This CDR3 region has 13 residues. V dropped 7 bases and J dropped 8 bases, with 15 bases sitting between them. Germline CDR1 reads SGHRS; CDR2 reads YFSETQ. The CDR3 DNA reads as TGCGCCAGCCGCGGGGAGGTGAGGGAAAAACTGTTTTTT. Its protein product is CASRGEVREKLFF.

This chain uses TRBV5-1 with TRBJ2-7; D ambiguous. V was shortened by 2 bases and J by 3 bases, with 9 bases between the two germline ends. CDR1 SGHRS and CDR2 YFSETQ come from the germline V gene. The CDR3 is 13 residues long. The CDR3 here is CASSLVGSYEQYF. The CDR3 coding sequence is TGCGCCAGCAGCTTAGTCGGTAGCTACGAGCAGTACTTC.

This clone was picked up a small number of times. V usage is TRBV29-1 and J usage is TRBJ1-3; unclear D gene. V was cut by 4 bases and J by 1 base, with 5 bases left in between. The CDR3 sequence is 12 residues long. Germline loops: CDR1 SQVTM, CDR2 ANQGSEA. CDR3 nucleotides: TGCAGCGTTGCACAGTCTGGAAACACCATATATTTT. Its translation is CSVAQSGNTIYF.

The rearrangement links TRBV30 to TRBJ1-2, with D maybe TRBD1 (5 bases). The CDR3 is 15 residues long. Germline assignment: CDR1 GTSNPN and CDR2 SVGIG (reference sequence). The V end was cut by 1 base, the J end by 8 bases, with 20 bases between. The CDR3 sequence is CAWSATQGRAEGYTF. The CDR3 DNA reads TGTGCCTGGAGTGCCACCCAGGGCAGGGCGGAGGGCTACACCTTC. Combining the CDR3 with reference TRBV30 and TRBJ1-2 gives the whole variable domain SQTIHQWPATLVQPVGSPLSLECTVEGTSNPNLYWYRQAAGRGLQLLFYSVGIGQISSEVPQNLSASRPQDRQFILSSKKLLLSDSGFYLCAWSATQGRAEGYTFGSGTRLTVV.

The V call is TRBV19, the J call TRBJ2-4; TRBD2 matches at 7 bases. Unmatched junction bases numbered 6, after V lost 3 bases and J lost 1 base. The CDR3 sequence is 16 residues long. Germline lookup yields CDR1 LNHDA and CDR2 SQIVND (reference sequence). Here the CDR3 reads CASSIYGEGAKNIQYF. The DNA for the CDR3 is TGTGCCAGTAGTATCTACGGGGAGGGGGCCAAAAACATTCAGTACTTC.

This clone qualifies as medium-sized. The chain carries TRBV3-1 (or the pseudogene TRBV3-2) and TRBJ1-1; possibly TRBD1 for D (6 bases). V lost 4 bases and J lost 5, with 14 bases in between. CDR3 length: 14 amino acids. Germline V gene sequence: CDR1 LGHDT, CDR2 YNNKEL (reference sequence). CDR3 DNA: TGTGCCAGCAGCCCCCTGAGGGGGGGAACTGAAGCTTTCTTT. Residues: CASSPLRGGTEAFF.

The V and J genes are TRBV12-3 or TRBV12-4 and TRBJ1-4; TRBD1 is a possible D gene (6 bases). The V and J ends lost 6 bases and 8 bases respectively, with 13 bases between them. The CDR3 has 13 amino acids. CDR3 sequence reads: CASSQITGEKLFF. The CDR3 DNA sequence: TGTGCCAGCAGCCAAATTACAGGGGAAAAACTGTTTTTT.

The chain combines TRBV3-1 (or the pseudogene TRBV3-2) with TRBJ2-3; weak D call: TRBD1 (5 bases). The CDR3 spans 16 residues. Trimming pared 1 base from V and 6 bases from J, leaving 17 bases between. Germline CDR1 LGHDT, CDR2 YNNKEL (reference sequence). The CDR3 spells CASSQGSREAGDTQYF. In DNA form, the CDR3 reads TGTGCCAGCAGCCAAGGCTCCAGGGAAGCCGGGGATACGCAGTATTTT.

The rearrangement uses TRBV5-1 and TRBJ2-1; D gene ambiguous. The V end lost 2 bases, the J end lost 4 bases, and 10 bases lay between the germline ends. The CDR3 spans 14 residues. The V gene's germline CDR1 is SGHRS and CDR2 YFSETQ. The CDR3 DNA reads as TGCGCCAGCAGCTTTCGACTGTCTTACAATGAGCAGTTCTTC. It yields the protein CASSFRLSYNEQFF. The whole variable domain, filled in from reference TRBV5-1 and TRBJ2-1, reads KAGVTQTPRYLIKTRGQQVTLSCSPISGHRSVSWYQQTPGQGLQFLFEYFSETQRNKGNFPGRFSGRQFSNSRSEMNVSTLELGDSALYLCASSFRLSYNEQFFGPGTRLTVL.

The chain links TRBV5-1 to TRBJ2-1; 13 nucleotides align to TRBD2. After removal of 0 bases from V and 15 bases from J, the junction contained 9 bases not matched to a gene. Germline assignment: CDR1 SGHRS and CDR2 YFSETQ. This CDR3 spans 15 amino acids. CDR3 loop: CASSLERTSGSRGFF. The CDR3, as DNA: TGCGCCAGCAGCTTGGAACGGACTAGCGGGAGTCGGGGGTTCTTC.

The chain is built from TRBV24-1 and TRBJ2-2; maybe TRBD2 (5 bases). CDR3 length: 14 amino acids. Germline CDR1 and CDR2: KGHDR and SFDVKD. V was shortened by 5 bases and J by 3 bases, with 9 bases between the two germline ends. CDR3 nucleotide sequence: TGTGCCACCAGTGCGCGGGCCGACACCGGGGAGCTGTTTTTT. Its translation is CATSARADTGELFF.

This chain links TRBV7-2 with TRBJ2-1; 8 nucleotides align to TRBD2. Germline loops: CDR1 SGHTA, CDR2 FQGNSA. V was pared by 5 bases and J by 3 bases, with 9 bases of the junction left unmatched. The CDR3 covers 16 residues. The CDR3 protein is CASSLSAGVNYNEQFF. CDR3 coding DNA: TGTGCCAGCAGCCTCTCAGCGGGAGTCAACTACAATGAGCAGTTCTTC.

The rearrangement links TRBV28 to TRBJ1-5, with 7 positions matching TRBD1. In germline, CDR1 is MDHEN, CDR2 SYDVKM. Losses at the gene ends were 4 bases for V and 5 bases for J; bases not matched to a gene: 14. The CDR3 totals 17 residues. CDR3 in amino acids: CASSYNRGRFGYQPQHF. The CDR3 bases are TGTGCCAGCAGTTATAACAGGGGTCGTTTCGGGTATCAGCCCCAGCATTTT.

The chain is built from TRBV29-1 and TRBJ2-7, with D tentatively TRBD1 (5 bases). V was shortened by 6 bases and J by 1 base, with 10 bases between the two germline ends. Germline V gene sequence: CDR1 SQVTM, CDR2 ANQGSEA. The CDR3 length is 12 residues. CDR3 region: CSVGQRSYEQYF. CDR3 in DNA: TGCAGCGTCGGACAAAGGTCCTACGAGCAGTACTTC.

J is TRBJ2-1 and V is TRBV12-3 or TRBV12-4; D is unclear. The length of the CDR3 is 11 residues. V was pared by 0 bases and J by 8 bases, with 2 bases between. The CDR3 loop is CASSLADEQFF. The CDR3 bases are TGTGCCAGCAGTTTAGCCGATGAGCAGTTCTTC.

This clone has ten or more counts. The chain employs TRBV29-1 and TRBJ2-5, with TRBD2 matching over 7 bases. CDR3 length equals 13 residues. With V trimmed by 4 bases and J by 1 base, 3 bases remained unmatched. CDR1 is SQVTM, CDR2 ANQGSEA, per germline. In DNA form, the CDR3 reads TGCAGCGTTGTGGGGGGGATCCAAGAGACCCAGTACTTC. It yields the protein CSVVGGIQETQYF.